This T cell receptor beta chain comes out of a study of Ad26.COV2.S vaccination and SARS-CoV-2 variants. For the study at large: The donor participated in the COV1001 trial, in its Ad26.COV2.S arm. Findings of the study overall: The study found higher spike-specific TCR breadth in vaccine than placebo recipients.

Germline trimming cut 0 bases from V and 0 bases from J; bases unmatched to any gene: 8. Germline CDR1 and CDR2: SGHRS and YFSETQ. The CDR3 extends over 19 amino acids. Sequencing was performed with immunoSEQ multiplex PCR; in TCRdb, only in-frame clones are kept and a portion is missing. The repertoire holds some 420,000 clones, with around 89% as singletons. Note on this clone: What it recognizes is unknown.

The treatment: some 19 received Ad26.COV2.S at low or high dose, single or two shots; about 5 received placebo; per-sample allocation not given. At day 63 after the first vaccine or placebo injection, samples were drawn. Boston supplied an adult donor aged 18-55 years. Built on an Ad26 vector, the vaccine expressed Wuhan-strain SARS-CoV-2 spike. The source was peripheral blood, collected in a trial of Ad26.COV2.S vaccine versus placebo. The genes are TRBV5-1 and TRBJ2-6, with TRBD1 matching 8 bases. The sequence was obtained from a person aged 18-60 years who received the Ad26.COV2.S COVID-19 vaccine or a placebo. CDR3 loop: CASSLEGQGAISGANVLTF. The CDR3 region has the DNA TGCGCCAGCAGCTTGGAAGGACAGGGCGCAATCTCTGGGGCCAACGTCCTGACTTTC.